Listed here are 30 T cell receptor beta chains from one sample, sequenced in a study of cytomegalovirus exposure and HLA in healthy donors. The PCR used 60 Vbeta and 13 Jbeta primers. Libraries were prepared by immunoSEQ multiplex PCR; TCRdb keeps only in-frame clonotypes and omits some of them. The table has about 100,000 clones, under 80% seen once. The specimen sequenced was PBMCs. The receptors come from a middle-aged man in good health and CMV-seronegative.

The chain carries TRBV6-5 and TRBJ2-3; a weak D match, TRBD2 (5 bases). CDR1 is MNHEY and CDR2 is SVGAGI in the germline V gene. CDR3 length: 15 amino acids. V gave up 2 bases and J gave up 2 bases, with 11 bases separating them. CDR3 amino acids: CASSYIEGHTDTQYF. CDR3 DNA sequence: TGTGCCAGCAGTTACATAGAGGGCCACACAGATACGCAGTATTTT.

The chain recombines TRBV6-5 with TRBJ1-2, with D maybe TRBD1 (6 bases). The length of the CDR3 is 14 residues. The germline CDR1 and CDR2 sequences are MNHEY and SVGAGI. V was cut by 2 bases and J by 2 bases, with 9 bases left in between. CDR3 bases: TGTGCCAGCAGTTACAGGGACAAGAACTATGGCTACACCTTC. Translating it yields CASSYRDKNYGYTF.

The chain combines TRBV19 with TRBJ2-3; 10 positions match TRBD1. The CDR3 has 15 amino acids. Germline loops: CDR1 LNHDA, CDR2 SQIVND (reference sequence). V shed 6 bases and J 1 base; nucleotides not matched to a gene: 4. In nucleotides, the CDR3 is TGTGCCAGTAGCTACGGGACAGGGGGCACAGATACGCAGTATTTT. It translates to CASSYGTGGTDTQYF.

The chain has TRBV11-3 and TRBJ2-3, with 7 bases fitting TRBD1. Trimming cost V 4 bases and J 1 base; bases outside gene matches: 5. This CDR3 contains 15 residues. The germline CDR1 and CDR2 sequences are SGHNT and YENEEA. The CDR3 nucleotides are TGTGCCAGCAGCTCACGGACAGGTCGCACAGATACGCAGTATTTT. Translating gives CASSSRTGRTDTQYF.

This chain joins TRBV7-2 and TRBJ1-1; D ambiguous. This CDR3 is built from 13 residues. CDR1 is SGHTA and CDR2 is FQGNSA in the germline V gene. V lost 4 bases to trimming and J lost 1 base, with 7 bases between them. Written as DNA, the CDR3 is TGTGCCAGCAGCTCCCGACAGAACACTGAAGCTTTCTTT. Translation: CASSSRQNTEAFF.

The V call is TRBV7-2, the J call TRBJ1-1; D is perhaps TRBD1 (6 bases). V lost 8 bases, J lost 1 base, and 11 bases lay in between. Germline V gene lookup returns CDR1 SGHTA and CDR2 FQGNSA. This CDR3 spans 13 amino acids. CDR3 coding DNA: TGTGCCAGCGGTAGAGGGGGGAACACTGAAGCTTTCTTT. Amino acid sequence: CASGRGGNTEAFF.

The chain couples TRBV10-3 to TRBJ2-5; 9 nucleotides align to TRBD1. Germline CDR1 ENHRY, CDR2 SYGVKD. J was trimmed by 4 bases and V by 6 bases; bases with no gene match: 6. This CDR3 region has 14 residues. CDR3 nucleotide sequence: TGTGCCATCAGACCCCCGGGACAGGGAGAGACCCAGTACTTC. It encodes CAIRPPGQGETQYF.

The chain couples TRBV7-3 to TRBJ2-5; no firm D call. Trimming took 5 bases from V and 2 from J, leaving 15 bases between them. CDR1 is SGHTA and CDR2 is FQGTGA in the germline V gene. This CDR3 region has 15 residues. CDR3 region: CASSPRGLPQETQYF. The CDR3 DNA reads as TGTGCCAGCAGCCCCCGCGGTCTGCCTCAAGAGACCCAGTACTTC.

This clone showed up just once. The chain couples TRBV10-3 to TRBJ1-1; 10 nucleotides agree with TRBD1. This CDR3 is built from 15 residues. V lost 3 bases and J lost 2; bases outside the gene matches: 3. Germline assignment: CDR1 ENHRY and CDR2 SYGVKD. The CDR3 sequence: CAISERDRGNTEAFF. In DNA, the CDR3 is TGTGCCATCAGTGAAAGGGACAGGGGAAACACTGAAGCTTTCTTT.

The CDR3 sequence is CASRAAPQGVEAFF. CDR3 sequence (DNA): TGTGCCAGCAGGGCCGCCCCGCAGGGGGTTGAAGCTTTCTTT. This chain joins TRBV2 and TRBJ1-1, with TRBD1 identical over 7 bases. The CDR3 totals 14 residues. CDR1 SNHLY and CDR2 FYNNEI come from the germline V gene. Unmatched junction bases numbered 11, after V lost 6 bases and J lost 7 bases. The complete variable domain, with remaining parts taken from reference TRBV2 and TRBJ1-1, reads EPEVTQTPSHQVTQMGQEVILRCVPISNHLYFYWYRQILGQKVEFLVSFYNNEISEKSEIFDDQFSVERPDGSNFTLKIRSTKLEDSAMYFCASRAAPQGVEAFFGQGTRLTVV.

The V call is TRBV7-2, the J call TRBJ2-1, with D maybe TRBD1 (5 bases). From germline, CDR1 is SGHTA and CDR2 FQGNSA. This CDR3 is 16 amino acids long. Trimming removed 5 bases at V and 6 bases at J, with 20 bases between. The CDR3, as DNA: TGTGCCAGCAGCGTGGTCGGGCAGGGTTTTAGCAATGAGCAGTTCTTC. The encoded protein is CASSVVGQGFSNEQFF. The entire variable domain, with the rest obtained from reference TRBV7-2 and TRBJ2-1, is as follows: GAGVSQSPSNKVTEKGKDVELRCDPISGHTALYWYRQSLGQGLEFLIYFQGNSAPDKSGLPSDRFSAERTGGSVSTLTIQRTQQEDSAVYLCASSVVGQGFSNEQFFGPGTRLTVL.

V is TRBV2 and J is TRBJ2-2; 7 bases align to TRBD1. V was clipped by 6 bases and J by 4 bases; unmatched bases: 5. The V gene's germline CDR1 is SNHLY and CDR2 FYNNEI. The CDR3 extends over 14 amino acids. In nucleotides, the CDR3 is TGTGCCAGCAGACCGGGACAGAGCACCGGGGAGCTGTTTTTT. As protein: CASRPGQSTGELFF.

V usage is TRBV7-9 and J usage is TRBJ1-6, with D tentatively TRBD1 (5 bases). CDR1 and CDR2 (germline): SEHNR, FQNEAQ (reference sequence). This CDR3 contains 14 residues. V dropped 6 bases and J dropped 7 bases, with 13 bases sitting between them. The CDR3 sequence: CASRSTDRNSPLHF. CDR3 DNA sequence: TGTGCCAGCAGGTCGACCGACAGAAATTCACCCCTCCACTTT.

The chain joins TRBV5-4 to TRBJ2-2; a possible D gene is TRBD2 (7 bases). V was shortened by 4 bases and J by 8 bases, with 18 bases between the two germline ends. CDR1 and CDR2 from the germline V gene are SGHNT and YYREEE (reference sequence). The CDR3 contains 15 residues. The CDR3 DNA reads TGTGCCAGCAGCCATCGGGGGGCTGCCGAGGGGGAGCTGTTTTTT. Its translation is CASSHRGAAEGELFF. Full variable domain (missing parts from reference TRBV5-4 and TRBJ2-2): ETGVTQSPTHLIKTRGQQVTLRCSSQSGHNTVSWYQQALGQGPQFIFQYYREEENGRGNFPPRFSGLQFPNYSSELNVNALELDDSALYLCASSHRGAAEGELFFGEGSRLTVL.

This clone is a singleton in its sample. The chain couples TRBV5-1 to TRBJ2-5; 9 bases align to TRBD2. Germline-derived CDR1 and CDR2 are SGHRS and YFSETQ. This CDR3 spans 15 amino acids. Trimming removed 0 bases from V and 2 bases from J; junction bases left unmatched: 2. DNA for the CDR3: TGCGCCAGCAGCTTGGGCGGGGGGGGACAAGAGACCCAGTACTTC. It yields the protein CASSLGGGGQETQYF.

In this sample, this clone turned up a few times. Here the CDR3 reads CASSGTGGKTQYF. The CDR3 nucleotides are TGTGCCAGCAGTGGGACCGGAGGGAAGACCCAGTACTTC. V is TRBV2 and J is TRBJ2-5, with TRBD2 as a possible D gene (6 bases). Germline V gene data show CDR1 as SNHLY and CDR2 as FYNNEI. This CDR3 contains 13 residues. Trimming removed 4 bases at V and 6 bases at J, with 12 bases between.

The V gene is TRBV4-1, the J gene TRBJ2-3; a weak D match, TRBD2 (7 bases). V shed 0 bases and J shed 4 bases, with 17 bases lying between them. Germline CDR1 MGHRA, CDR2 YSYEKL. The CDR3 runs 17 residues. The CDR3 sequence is CASSQERGGRGADTQYF. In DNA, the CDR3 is TGCGCCAGCAGCCAAGAAAGGGGGGGCCGTGGTGCAGATACGCAGTATTTT.

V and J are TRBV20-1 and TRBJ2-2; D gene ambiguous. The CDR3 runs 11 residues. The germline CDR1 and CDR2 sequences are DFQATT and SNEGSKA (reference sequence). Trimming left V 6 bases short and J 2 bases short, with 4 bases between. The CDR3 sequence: CSATNTGELFF. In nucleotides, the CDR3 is TGCAGTGCCACTAACACCGGGGAGCTGTTTTTT.

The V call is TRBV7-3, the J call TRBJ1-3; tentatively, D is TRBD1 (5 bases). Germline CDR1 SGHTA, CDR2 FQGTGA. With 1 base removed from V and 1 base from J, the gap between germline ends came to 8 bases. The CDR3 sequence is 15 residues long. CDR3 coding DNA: TGTGCCAGCAGCTTAATGGGGCAGTCTGGAAACACCATATATTTT. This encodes CASSLMGQSGNTIYF.

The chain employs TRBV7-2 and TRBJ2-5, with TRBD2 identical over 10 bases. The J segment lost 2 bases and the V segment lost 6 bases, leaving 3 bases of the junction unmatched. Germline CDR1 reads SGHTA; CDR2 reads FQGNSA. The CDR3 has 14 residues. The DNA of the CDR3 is TGTGCCAGCAGACCGACTAGCGGGCAAGAGACCCAGTACTTC. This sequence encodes CASRPTSGQETQYF.

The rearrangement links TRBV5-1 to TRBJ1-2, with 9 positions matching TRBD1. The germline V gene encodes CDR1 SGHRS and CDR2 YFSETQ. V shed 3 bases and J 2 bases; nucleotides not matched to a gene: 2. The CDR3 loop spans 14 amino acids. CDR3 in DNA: TGCGCCAGCAGCTCACAGGGGGCGAACTATGGCTACACCTTC. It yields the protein CASSSQGANYGYTF.

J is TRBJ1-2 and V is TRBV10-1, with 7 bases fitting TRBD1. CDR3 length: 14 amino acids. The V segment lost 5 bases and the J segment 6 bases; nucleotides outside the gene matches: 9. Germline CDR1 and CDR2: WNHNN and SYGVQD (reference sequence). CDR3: CASSTRTGVHGYTF. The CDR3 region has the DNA TGCGCCAGCAGTACCCGGACAGGAGTTCATGGCTACACCTTC.

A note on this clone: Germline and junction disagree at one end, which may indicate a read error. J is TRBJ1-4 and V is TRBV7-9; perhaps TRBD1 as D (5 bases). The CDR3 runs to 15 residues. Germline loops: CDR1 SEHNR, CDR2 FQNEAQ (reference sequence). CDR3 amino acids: CSSSFRTPPNEKLFF. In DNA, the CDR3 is TGTTCCAGCAGCTTCAGGACACCGCCTAATGAAAAACTGTTTTTT. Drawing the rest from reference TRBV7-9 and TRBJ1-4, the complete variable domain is DTGVSQNPRHKITKRGQNVTFRCDPISEHNRLYWYRQTLGQGPEFLTYFQNEAQLEKSRLLSDRFSAERPKGSFSTLEIQRTEQGDSAMYLCSSSFRTPPNEKLFFGSGTQLSVL.

Here the CDR3 reads CASSEWQDSYEQYF. The CDR3, as DNA: TGTGCCAGCAGTGAGTGGCAGGATTCCTACGAGCAGTACTTC. This sequence joins TRBV25-1 and TRBJ2-7; D gene uncertain. V gave up 3 bases and J gave up 1 base, with 10 bases separating them. Germline loops: CDR1 MGHDK, CDR2 SYGVNS. The CDR3 is made up of 14 amino acids.

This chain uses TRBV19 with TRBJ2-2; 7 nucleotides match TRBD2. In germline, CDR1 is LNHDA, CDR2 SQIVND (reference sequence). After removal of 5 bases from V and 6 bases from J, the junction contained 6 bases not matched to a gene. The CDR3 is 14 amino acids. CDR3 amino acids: CASSPSGAAGELFF. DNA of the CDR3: TGTGCCAGTAGTCCAAGCGGGGCGGCCGGGGAGCTGTTTTTT.

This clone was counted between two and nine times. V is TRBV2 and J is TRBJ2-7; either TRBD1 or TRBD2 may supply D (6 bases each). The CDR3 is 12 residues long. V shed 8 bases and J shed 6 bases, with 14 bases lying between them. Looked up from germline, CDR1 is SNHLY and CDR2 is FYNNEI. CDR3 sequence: CASREGGPEQYF. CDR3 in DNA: TGTGCCAGCCGGGAAGGGGGGCCCGAGCAGTACTTC.

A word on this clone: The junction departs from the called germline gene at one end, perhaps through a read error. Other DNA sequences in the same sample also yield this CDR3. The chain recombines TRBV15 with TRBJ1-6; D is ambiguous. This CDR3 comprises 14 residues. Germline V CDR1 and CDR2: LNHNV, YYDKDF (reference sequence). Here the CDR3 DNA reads TGTGCCACCAGCAGGGGAGGGTTGAATTCCCCCCTCCACTTT. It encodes CATSRGGLNSPLHF. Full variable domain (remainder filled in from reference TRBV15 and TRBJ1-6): DAMVIQNPRYQVTQFGKPVTLSCSQTLNHNVMYWYQQKSSQAPKLLFHYYDKDFNNEADTPDNFQSRRPNTSFCFLDIRSPGLGDTAMYLCATSRGGLNSPLHFGNGTRLTVT.

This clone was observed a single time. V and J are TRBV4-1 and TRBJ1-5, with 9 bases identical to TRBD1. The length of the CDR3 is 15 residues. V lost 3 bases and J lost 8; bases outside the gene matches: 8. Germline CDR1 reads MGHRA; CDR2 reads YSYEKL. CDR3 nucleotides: TGCGCCAGCAGCCACGCCGGACAGGGGACGGAGCCCCAGCATTTT. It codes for CASSHAGQGTEPQHF.

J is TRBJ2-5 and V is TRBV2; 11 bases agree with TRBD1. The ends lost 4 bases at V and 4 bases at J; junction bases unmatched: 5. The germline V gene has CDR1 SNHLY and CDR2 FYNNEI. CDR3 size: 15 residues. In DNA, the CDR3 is TGTGCCAGCAGTGGGACAGGGGGCTCGGGAGAGACCCAGTACTTC. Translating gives CASSGTGGSGETQYF.

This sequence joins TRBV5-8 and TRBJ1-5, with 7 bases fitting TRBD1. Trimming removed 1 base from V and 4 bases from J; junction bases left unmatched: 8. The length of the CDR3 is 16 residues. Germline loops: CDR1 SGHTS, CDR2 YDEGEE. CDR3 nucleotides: TGTGCCAGCAGCTTGTCTGGCAGGGGGAAAAATCAGCCCCAGCATTTT. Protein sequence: CASSLSGRGKNQPQHF.